A selection of T cell receptor beta chains follows, all from one sample in a study of blood T cell repertoires in COVID-19. Using immunoSEQ multiplex PCR, the repertoire was profiled, and TCRdb retains in-frame clones only, with some absent. The sample includes under 250,000 clones, roughly 85% seen only once; the top ten take approximately 5%. The sample taken for sequencing was peripheral blood. The receptors shown here come from a man aged 45-65 years with COVID-19, enrolled during active disease. Both conserved end residues are part of each CDR3. The D gene is left open where the match is weak. The size of a clone is reported for some rows only, either as once, few or many, or as a class for expanded clones.

J gene	V gene	clone size	D gene	CDR3 DNA	CDR3 protein
TRBJ2-3	TRBV3-1/TRBV3-2	-	TRBD2	TGTGCCAGCAACCAAGGGCGGGGGGGATCAGATACGCAGTATTTT	CASNQGRGGSDTQYF
TRBJ2-7	TRBV3-1/TRBV3-2	-	TRBD2	TGTGCCAGCAGCCAAGAGACTAGCGGGGCCCTCATCTCCTACGAGCAGTACTTC	CASSQETSGALISYEQYF
TRBJ1-4	TRBV3-1/TRBV3-2	-	TRBD1	TGTGCCAGCAGCCTACAGGGGTATCGGGAAAAACTGTTTTTT	CASSLQGYREKLFF
TRBJ2-5	TRBV6-2/TRBV6-3	-	TRBD1	TGTGCCAGCAGTCCCTCCCGGACAGGACAAGAGACCCAGTACTTC	CASSPSRTGQETQYF
TRBJ2-7	TRBV9	-	-	TGTGCCAGCAGCGTTGGACAGTTCTCCTACGAGCAGTACTTC	CASSVGQFSYEQYF
TRBJ1-1	TRBV28	-	TRBD1	TGTGCCAGCAAGACAGGGGGACTGAACACTGAAGCTTTCTTT	CASKTGGLNTEAFF
TRBJ2-1	TRBV30	-	-	TGTGCCTGGAGAGCCGGGTCATACAATGAGCAGTTCTTC	CAWRAGSYNEQFF
TRBJ1-5	TRBV19	-	TRBD1	TGTGCCAGTAGTCCCCGGGACAGGGGTTTAATTGGCAATCAGCCCCAGCATTTT	CASSPRDRGLIGNQPQHF
TRBJ2-1	TRBV2	-	TRBD1	TGTGCCAGCAGGGACAGGCTCTACAATGAGCAGTTCTTC	CASRDRLYNEQFF
TRBJ1-6	TRBV5-1	-	TRBD1	TGCGCCAGCAGCTGGACAGGGGATAATTCACCCCTCCACTTT	CASSWTGDNSPLHF
TRBJ1-2	TRBV6-5	-	TRBD1	TGTGCCAGCAGAGCAGGGGGTCTCCCCTATGGCTACACCTTC	CASRAGGLPYGYTF
TRBJ2-3	TRBV6-1	-	-	TGTGCCAGCAGTGAAATCGGAGGAGCAGATACGCAGTATTTT	CASSEIGGADTQYF
TRBJ2-1	TRBV11-3	-	TRBD2	TGTGCCAGCAGCTTAGTACTAGCGGGGTCCTACAATGAGCAGTTCTTC	CASSLVLAGSYNEQFF
TRBJ1-6	TRBV19	few	-	TGTGCCAGTAGTACACAGAGCTATAATTCACCCCTCCACTTT	CASSTQSYNSPLHF
TRBJ1-1	TRBV11-1	-	TRBD1	TGTGCCAGCAGCTTAGACCAGGGGGGTGAAGCTTTCTTT	CASSLDQGGEAFF
TRBJ2-2	TRBV7-3	-	-	TGTGCCAGCAGCTCAACGAACACCGGGGAGCTGTTTTTT	CASSSTNTGELFF
TRBJ1-1	TRBV11-2	-	TRBD1	TGTGCCACCCGGGACAGGGGCACTGAAGCTTTCTTT	CATRDRGTEAFF
TRBJ2-5	TRBV11-3	-	-	TGTGCCAGCAGCTTATTTACAGGGAGCCAAGAGACCCAGTACTTC	CASSLFTGSQETQYF
TRBJ1-2	TRBV18	-	-	TGTGCCACCTCACCCGGATCAGCGTATGGCTACACCTTC	CATSPGSAYGYTF
TRBJ2-3	TRBV28	-	-	TGTGCCACCTACCCCCCTCAGGGGCCAGATACGCAGTATTTT	CATYPPQGPDTQYF
TRBJ1-2	TRBV5-5	few	-	TGTGCCAGCAGCTTGAGCGGGGGCTTCTACACCTTC	CASSLSGGFYTF
TRBJ1-3	TRBV9	few	-	TGTGCCAGCAGCGTAGCTTCCCAGGGCACTTCTGGAAACACCATATATTTT	CASSVASQGTSGNTIYF
TRBJ1-4	TRBV30	-	-	TGTGCCTGGAGTGTACCGGGGATGTACGAAAAACTGTTTTTT	CAWSVPGMYEKLFF
TRBJ2-3	TRBV7-3	-	-	TGTGCCAGCAGCCTAGGGAGGGGGGGTAGCACAGATACGCAGTATTTT	CASSLGRGGSTDTQYF
TRBJ2-2	TRBV15	-	-	TGTGCCACCAGCAGAACAGGCACCGGGGAGCTGTTTTTT	CATSRTGTGELFF
TRBJ2-7	TRBV3-1/TRBV3-2	-	TRBD1	TGTGCCAGCAGTCCACCCGGGACAGGGATCTACGAGCAGTACTTC	CASSPPGTGIYEQYF
TRBJ1-2	TRBV5-4	-	TRBD1	TGTGCCAGCAGCTTGGGAGGGGGCCGGGACTATGGCTACACCTTC	CASSLGGGRDYGYTF